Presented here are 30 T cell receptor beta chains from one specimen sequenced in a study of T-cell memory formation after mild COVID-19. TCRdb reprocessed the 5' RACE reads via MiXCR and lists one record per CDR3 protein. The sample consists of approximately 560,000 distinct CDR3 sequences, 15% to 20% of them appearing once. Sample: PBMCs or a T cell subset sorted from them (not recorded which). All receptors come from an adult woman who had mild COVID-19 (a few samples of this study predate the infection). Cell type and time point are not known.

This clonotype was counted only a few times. CDR3 sequence reads: CASSLGLLAGQETQYF. The CDR3 DNA sequence: TGTGCCAGCAGCTTGGGTTTACTAGCGGGACAAGAGACCCAGTACTTC. The rearrangement links TRBV7-2 to TRBJ2-5, with 10 bases lining up with TRBD2. Per germline, CDR1 SGHTA and CDR2 FQGNSA. There are 16 residues in the CDR3. With 3 bases clipped from V and 2 bases from J, the junction kept 6 bases outside the gene matches.

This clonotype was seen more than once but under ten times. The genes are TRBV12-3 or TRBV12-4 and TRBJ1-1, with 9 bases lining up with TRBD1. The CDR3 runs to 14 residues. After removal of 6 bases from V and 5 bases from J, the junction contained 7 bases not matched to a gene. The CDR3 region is CASRVTGGKTEAFF. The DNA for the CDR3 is TGTGCCAGCAGAGTAACAGGGGGCAAGACTGAAGCTTTCTTT.

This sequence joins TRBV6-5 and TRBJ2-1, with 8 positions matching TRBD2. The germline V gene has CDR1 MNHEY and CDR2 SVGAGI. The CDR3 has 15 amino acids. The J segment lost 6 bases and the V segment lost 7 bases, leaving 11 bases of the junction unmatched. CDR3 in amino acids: CASTKSGSGGNEQFF. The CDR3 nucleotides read TGTGCCAGCACTAAGAGCGGGAGCGGGGGCAATGAGCAGTTCTTC.

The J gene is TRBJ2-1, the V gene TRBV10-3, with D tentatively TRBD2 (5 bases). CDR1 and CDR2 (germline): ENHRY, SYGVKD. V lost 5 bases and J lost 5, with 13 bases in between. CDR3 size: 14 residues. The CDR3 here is CAISLRTDNNEQFF. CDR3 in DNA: TGTGCCATCAGTCTAAGGACTGACAACAATGAGCAGTTCTTC.

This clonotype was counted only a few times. The CDR3 region is CASSRTPGTQYF. The CDR3 nucleotides are TGTGCCAGCAGCCGGACCCCAGGTACGCAGTATTTT. The chain employs TRBV14 and TRBJ2-3; D remains unclear. The germline V gene encodes CDR1 SGHDN and CDR2 FVKESK. Trimming removed 4 bases from V and 8 bases from J, with 10 bases in between. This CDR3 contains 12 residues.

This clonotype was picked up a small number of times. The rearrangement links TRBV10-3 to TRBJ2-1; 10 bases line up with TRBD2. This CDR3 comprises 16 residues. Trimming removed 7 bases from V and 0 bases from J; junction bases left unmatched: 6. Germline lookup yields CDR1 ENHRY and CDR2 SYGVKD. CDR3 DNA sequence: TGTGCCATCACCGGTACTAGCGGGACCTCCTACAATGAGCAGTTCTTC. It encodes CAITGTSGTSYNEQFF.

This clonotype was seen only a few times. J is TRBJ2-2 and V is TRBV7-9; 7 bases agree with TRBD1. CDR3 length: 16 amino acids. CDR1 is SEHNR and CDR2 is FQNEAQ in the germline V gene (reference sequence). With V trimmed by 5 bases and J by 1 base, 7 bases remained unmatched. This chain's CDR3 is CASSIRTGQNTGELFF. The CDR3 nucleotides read TGTGCCAGCAGCATCAGGACAGGACAGAACACCGGGGAGCTGTTTTTT. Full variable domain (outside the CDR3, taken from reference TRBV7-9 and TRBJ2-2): DTGVSQNPRHKITKRGQNVTFRCDPISEHNRLYWYRQTLGQGPEFLTYFQNEAQLEKSRLLSDRFSAERPKGSFSTLEIQRTEQGDSAMYLCASSIRTGQNTGELFFGEGSRLTVL.

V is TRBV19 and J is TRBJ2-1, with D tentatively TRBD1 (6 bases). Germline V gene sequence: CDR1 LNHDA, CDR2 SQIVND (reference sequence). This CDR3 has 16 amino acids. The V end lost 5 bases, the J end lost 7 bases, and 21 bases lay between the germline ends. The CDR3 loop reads CASSGTRGRGKNEQFF. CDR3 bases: TGTGCCAGTAGTGGGACACGGGGACGGGGAAAGAATGAGCAGTTCTTC.

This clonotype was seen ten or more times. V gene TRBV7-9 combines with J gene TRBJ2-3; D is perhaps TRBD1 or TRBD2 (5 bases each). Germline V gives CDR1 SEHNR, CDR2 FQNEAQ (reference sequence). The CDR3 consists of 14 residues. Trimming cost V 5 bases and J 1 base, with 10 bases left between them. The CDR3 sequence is CASSPQGRTDTQYF. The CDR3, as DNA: TGTGCCAGCAGCCCCCAGGGACGCACAGATACGCAGTATTTT.

The DNA of the CDR3 is TGCGCCAGCAGCTTGGCCGGGGGACAGGTAGTCGGTGGCTACACCTTC. Translating gives CASSLAGGQVVGGYTF. This chain uses TRBV5-1 with TRBJ1-2; 8 bases fit TRBD1. Trimming cost V 0 bases and J 7 bases; bases outside gene matches: 11. The CDR3 spans 16 residues. CDR1 is SGHRS, CDR2 YFSETQ, per germline.

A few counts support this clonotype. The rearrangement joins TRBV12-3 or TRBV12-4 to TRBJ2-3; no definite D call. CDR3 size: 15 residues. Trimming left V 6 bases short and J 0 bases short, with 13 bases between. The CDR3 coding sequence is TGTGCCAGCAGGCCTTTGGGTATTAGCACAGATACGCAGTATTTT. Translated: CASRPLGISTDTQYF.

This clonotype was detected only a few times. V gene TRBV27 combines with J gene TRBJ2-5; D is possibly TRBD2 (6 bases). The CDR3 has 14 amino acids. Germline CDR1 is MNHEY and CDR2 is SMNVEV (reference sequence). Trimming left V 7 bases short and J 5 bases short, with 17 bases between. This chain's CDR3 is CASTSQLGRETQYF. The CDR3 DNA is TGTGCCAGCACCTCTCAGTTGGGGAGGGAGACCCAGTACTTC.

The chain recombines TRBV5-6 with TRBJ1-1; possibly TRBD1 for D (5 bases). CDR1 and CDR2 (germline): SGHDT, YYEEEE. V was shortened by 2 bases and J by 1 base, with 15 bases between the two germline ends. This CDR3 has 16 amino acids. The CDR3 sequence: CASSLPPQGGNTEAFF. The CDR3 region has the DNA TGTGCCAGCAGCTTACCCCCGCAGGGCGGGAACACTGAAGCTTTCTTT.

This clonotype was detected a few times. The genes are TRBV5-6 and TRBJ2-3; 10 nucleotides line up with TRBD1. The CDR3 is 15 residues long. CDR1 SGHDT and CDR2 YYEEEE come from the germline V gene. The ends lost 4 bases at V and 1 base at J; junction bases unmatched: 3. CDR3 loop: CASSGGTGGTDTQYF. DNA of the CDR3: TGTGCCAGCAGCGGCGGGACAGGGGGCACAGATACGCAGTATTTT.

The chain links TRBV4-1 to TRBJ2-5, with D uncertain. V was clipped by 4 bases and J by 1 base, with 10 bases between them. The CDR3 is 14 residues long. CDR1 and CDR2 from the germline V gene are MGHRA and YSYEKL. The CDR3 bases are TGCGCCAGCAGCCCAATGGGGTCCCAAGAGACCCAGTACTTC. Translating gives CASSPMGSQETQYF.

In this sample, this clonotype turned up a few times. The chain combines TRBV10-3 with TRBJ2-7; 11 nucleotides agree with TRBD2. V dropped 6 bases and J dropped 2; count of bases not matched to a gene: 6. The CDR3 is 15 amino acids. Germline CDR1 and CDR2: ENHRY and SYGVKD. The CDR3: CAIRGSGGVTYEQYF. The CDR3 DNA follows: TGTGCCATCAGGGGTAGCGGGGGGGTTACCTACGAGCAGTACTTC.

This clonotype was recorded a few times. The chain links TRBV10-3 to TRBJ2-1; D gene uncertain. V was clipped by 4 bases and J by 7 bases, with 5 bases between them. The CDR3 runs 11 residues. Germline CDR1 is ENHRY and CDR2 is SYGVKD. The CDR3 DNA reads TGTGCCATCAGTGTGGCTAATGAGCAGTTCTTC. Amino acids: CAISVANEQFF.

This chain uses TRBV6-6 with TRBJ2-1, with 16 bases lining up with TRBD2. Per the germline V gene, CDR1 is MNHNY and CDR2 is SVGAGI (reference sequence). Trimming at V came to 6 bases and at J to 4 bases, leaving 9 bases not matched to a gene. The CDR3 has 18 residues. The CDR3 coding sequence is TGTGCCAGCAGCCTGGGACTAGCGGGAGGGCCTCTATACAATGAGCAGTTCTTC. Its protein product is CASSLGLAGGPLYNEQFF.

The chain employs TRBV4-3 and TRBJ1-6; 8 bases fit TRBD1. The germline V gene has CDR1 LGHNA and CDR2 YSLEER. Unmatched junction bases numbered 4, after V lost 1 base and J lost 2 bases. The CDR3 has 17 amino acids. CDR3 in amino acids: CASSQATGGTYNSPLHF. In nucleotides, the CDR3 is TGCGCCAGCAGCCAAGCCACAGGGGGGACCTATAATTCACCCCTCCACTTT.

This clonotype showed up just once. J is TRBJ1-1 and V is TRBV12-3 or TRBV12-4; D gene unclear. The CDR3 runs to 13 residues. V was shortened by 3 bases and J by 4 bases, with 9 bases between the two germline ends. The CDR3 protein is CASSLGWATEAFF. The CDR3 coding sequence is TGTGCCAGCAGTTTGGGGTGGGCCACTGAAGCTTTCTTT.

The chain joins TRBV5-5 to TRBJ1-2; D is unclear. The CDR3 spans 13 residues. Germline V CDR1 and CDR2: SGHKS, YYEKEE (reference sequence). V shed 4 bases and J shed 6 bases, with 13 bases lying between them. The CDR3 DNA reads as TGTGCCAGCAGCATTCTTGTCGGGGATGGCTACACCTTC. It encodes CASSILVGDGYTF.

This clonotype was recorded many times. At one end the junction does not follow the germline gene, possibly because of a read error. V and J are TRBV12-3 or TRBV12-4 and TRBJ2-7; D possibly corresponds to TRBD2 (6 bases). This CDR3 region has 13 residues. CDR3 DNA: TGTGCCAGCAGATTAGCGGCCTCCTACGAGCAGTACTTC. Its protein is CASRLAASYEQYF.

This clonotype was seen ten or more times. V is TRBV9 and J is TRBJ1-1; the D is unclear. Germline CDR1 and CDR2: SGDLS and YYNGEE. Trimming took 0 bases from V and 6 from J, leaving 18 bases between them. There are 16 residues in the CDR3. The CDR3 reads CASSVGIGRGMAEAFF. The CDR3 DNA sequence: TGTGCCAGCAGCGTAGGGATCGGCAGAGGGATGGCTGAAGCTTTCTTT.

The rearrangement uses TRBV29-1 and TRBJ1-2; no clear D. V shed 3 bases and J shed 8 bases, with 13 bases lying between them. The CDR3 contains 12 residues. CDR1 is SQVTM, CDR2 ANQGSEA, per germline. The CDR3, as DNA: TGCAGCGTTGACGAGGGCGCGAAAGGCTACACCTTC. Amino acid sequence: CSVDEGAKGYTF.

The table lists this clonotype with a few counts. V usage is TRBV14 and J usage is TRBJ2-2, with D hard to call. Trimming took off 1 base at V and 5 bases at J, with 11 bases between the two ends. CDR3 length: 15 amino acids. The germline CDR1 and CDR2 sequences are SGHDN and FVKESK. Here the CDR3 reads CASSQVLAGTGELFF. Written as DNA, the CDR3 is TGTGCCAGCAGCCAAGTCCTCGCCGGAACCGGGGAGCTGTTTTTT.

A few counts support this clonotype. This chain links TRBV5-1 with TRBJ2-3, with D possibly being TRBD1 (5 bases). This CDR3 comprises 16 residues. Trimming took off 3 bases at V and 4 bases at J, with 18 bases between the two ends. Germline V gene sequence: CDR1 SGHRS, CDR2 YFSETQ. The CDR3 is CASSSVDDLGPDTQYF. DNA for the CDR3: TGCGCCAGCAGCTCGGTCGATGATTTGGGGCCAGATACGCAGTATTTT.

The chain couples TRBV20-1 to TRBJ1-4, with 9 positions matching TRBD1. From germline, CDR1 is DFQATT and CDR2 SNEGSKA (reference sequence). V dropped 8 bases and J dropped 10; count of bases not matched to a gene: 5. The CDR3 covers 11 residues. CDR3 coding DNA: TGCAGTCTGGAACAGGGGGCAAAACTGTTTTTT. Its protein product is CSLEQGAKLFF.

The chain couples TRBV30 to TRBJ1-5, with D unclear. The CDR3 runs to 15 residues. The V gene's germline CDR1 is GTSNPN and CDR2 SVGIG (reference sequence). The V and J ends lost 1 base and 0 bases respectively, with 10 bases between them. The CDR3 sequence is CAWSGTDYSNQPQHF. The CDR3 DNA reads TGTGCCTGGAGTGGGACGGACTATAGCAATCAGCCCCAGCATTTT.

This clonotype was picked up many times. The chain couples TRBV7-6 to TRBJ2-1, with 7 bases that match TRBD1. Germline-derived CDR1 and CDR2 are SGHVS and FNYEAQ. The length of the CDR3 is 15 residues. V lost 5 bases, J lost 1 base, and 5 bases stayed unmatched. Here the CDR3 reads CASSPRQGSYNEQFF. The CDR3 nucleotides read TGTGCCAGCAGCCCTAGACAGGGTTCCTACAATGAGCAGTTCTTC.

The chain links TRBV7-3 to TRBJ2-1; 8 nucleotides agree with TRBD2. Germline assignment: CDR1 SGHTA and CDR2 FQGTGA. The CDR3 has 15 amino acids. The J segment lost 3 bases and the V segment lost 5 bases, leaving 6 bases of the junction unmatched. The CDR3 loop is CASSQAGANYNEQFF. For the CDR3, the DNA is TGTGCCAGCAGCCAAGCGGGGGCAAACTACAATGAGCAGTTCTTC.